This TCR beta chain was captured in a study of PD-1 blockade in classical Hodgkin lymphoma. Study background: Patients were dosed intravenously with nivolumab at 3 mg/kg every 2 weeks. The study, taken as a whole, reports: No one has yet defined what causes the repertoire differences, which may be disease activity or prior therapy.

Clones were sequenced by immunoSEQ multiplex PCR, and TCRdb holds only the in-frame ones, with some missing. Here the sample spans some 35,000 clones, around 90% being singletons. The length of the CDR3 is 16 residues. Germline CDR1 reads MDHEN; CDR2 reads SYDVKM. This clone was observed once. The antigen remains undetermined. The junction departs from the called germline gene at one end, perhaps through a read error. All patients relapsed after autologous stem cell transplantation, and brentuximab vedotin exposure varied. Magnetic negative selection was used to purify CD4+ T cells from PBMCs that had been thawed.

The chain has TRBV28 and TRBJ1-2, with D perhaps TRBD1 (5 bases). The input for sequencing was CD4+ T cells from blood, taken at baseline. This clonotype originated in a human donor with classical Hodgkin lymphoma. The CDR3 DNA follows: TGTACCAGCAGTTTGGGCGGGGGGAGATCTAACTATGGCTACACCTTC. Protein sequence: CTSSLGGGRSNYGYTF.